This record looks at one T cell receptor beta chain sequence and its context. A few counts support this clone. No antigen is known for it. Base qualities are missing; no much larger clone stands one base away. This specimen comes from a study of blood T cell repertoires in COVID-19 (dated by TCRdb to the early 2020s). Background for the entire study: The collaborator samples originated in the United States, Italy and Spain and spanned the acute and convalescent phases of COVID-19. The material from the prospective study consisted of cDNA or gDNA derived from T cells, B-cell-depleted T cells, or PBMCs. Subjects who had been exposed to COVID-19, were actively infected with it, or had recovered from it provided the deeply sampled blood TCRbeta repertoires that made up the dataset. The repertoires were made available in a free public database intended to serve as a resource for research on the immune response to SARS-CoV-2. The samples were drawn from two sources: the first 160 participants of the ongoing ImmuneRACE study, and fewer than 1,500 subjects contributed by 6 global collaborators. Nearly every sample came with metadata listing a de-identified subject ID, COVID-19 status, age in years and sex. Where HLA class I and class II types were available, the types were taken from metadata supplied by the sample provider, not from assay-based typing.

TCRbeta CDR3 regions were amplified from genomic DNA using the immunoSEQ Assay, a bias-controlled multiplex PCR. Processing in the source paper ran as follows. The number of nucleated cells in each sample was estimated from the amplification of reference gene primers within the assay. To quantify the absolute abundance of each unique TCRbeta CDR3 rearrangement, sequence reads were collapsed and filtered. Productive Simpson clonality was computed per sample as the square root of Simpson's diversity index over productive rearrangements. The table comes from immuneACCESS by way of TCRdb, which keeps in-frame sequences with V and J called. Part of the clones is missing from these tables; in studies checked, under half for an unresolved V gene and the rest for unknown reasons. Clone size and the V and J calls come from that table; the DNA yielded D and trimming. The sample table contains 70,000 to 80,000 clones; only one count was recorded for 65% to 90% of them. Clones ranked in the top ten supply 35% to 50% of the sample.

Each collaborating institution followed its own protocols to collect whole blood in K2EDTA tubes. Collaborator samples were shipped for TCRbeta analysis as frozen whole blood, isolated PBMCs, or DNA extracted from either sample type. Findings and caveats that apply to the study as a whole: The quantity of clinical and demographic metadata differed by source and by participant and was supplied without curation.

CDR1 ENHRY and CDR2 SYGVKD were looked up in the germline V gene. After removal of 3 bases from V and 8 bases from J, the junction retains 5 bases not matched to a gene. The CDR3 starts with the cysteine, ends with the phenylalanine, and has 15 residues. Just the 45-base CDR3 DNA is kept, in frame starting at base 1. In this chain, TRBV10-3 is recombined with TRBJ2-4, and 12 bases in between align with TRBD1. This receptor was obtained from a man at least 80 years old with acute or convalescent COVID-19. Input material: peripheral blood. At the DNA level, the sequence is TGTGCCATCAGTGACTTGGGACAGGGGGCGTACATTCAGTACTTC. This is translated as CAISDLGQGAYIQYF.